This TCR beta chain stems from a study of vaccination and CD4 T cells after COVID-19. The study, taken as a whole, reports: In convalescent patients, a median 86.3% of post-vaccine SARS-CoV-2-reactive clones appeared only after vaccination.

Once obtained from cultured CD4+ T cells, the DNA was sequenced using the Oncomine TCR Beta short-read assay. MiXCR was run by TCRdb on the PCR reads, yielding one entry per CDR3 protein. The sample lists about 6,400 distinct CDR3 sequences, 75% to 85% seen once, with roughly 19% in the top ten. To note about this clonotype: The target antigen is unknown.

The treatment here: roughly ten-day PBMC culture with coronavirus spike peptide pools or control peptides (ViraFEST assay). ViraFEST used peptide pools to expand antigen-specific T cells, then sequenced TCRs. The sequencing input was CD4+ T cells from blood, cultured in vitro. This TCR was recovered from a human donor who had recovered from COVID-19.

The CDR3 spells CATSDSGLHTGELFF. The CDR3 nucleotides read TGTGCCACCAGTGACTCGGGACTTCACACCGGGGAGCTGTTTTTT. V gene TRBV24-1 combines with J gene TRBJ2-2; D is possibly TRBD2 (6 bases). The CDR3 consists of 15 residues. V lost 4 bases and J lost 3, with 11 bases in between. Germline V gene lookup returns CDR1 KGHDR and CDR2 SFDVKD.